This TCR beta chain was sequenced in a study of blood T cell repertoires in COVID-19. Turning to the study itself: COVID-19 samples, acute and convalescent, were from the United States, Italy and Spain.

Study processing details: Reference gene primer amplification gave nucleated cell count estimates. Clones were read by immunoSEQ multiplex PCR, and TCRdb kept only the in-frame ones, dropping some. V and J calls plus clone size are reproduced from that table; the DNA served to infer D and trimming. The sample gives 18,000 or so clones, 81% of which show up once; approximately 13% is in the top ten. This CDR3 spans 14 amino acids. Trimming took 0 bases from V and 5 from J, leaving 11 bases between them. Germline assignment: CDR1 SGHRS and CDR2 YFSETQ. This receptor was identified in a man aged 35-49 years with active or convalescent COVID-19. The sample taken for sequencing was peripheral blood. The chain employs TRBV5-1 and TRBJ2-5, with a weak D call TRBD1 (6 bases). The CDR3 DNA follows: TGCGCCAGCAGCTTGGAACAGGGAGATGAGACCCAGTACTTC. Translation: CASSLEQGDETQYF.